The 22 T cell receptor beta chains presented below share a single source sample, sequenced in a study of shared clonotypes between healthy human individuals. Method: immunoSEQ multiplex PCR; TCRdb's copy keeps in-frame clones and lacks some. In the table there are roughly 300,000 clones, about 70% of which are singletons. The sample comprised memory CD4+ T cells sorted from blood. Subset here: CD45RA-negative fraction. These receptors were obtained from a man between 25 and 39 years old in good health.

The chain joins TRBV5-6 to TRBJ1-2; tentative D call: TRBD1 (5 bases). Germline CDR1 is SGHDT and CDR2 is YYEEEE. The CDR3 sequence is 18 residues long. The V end was cut by 3 bases, the J end by 4 bases, with 25 bases between. CDR3 nucleotides: TGTGCCAGCAGCTCGACAAATTACGAGGGGCAGGGCTTCTATGGCTACACCTTC. Its protein product is CASSSTNYEGQGFYGYTF.

This chain joins TRBV27 and TRBJ2-3; D not certain. With 8 bases removed from V and 0 bases from J, the gap between germline ends came to 18 bases. The CDR3 has 16 residues. The V gene's germline CDR1 is MNHEY and CDR2 SMNVEV (reference sequence). The CDR3 DNA reads TGTGCCAGCTCCGTCGGTATCTCTTATAGCACAGATACGCAGTATTTT. The encoded protein is CASSVGISYSTDTQYF.

This sequence joins TRBV7-9 and TRBJ2-7; tentative D call: TRBD1 (6 bases). Germline V CDR1 and CDR2: SEHNR, FQNEAQ (reference sequence). Trimming removed 4 bases from V and 3 bases from J, with 16 bases in between. The CDR3 totals 15 residues. In DNA, the CDR3 is TGTGCCAGCAGCTCTGAAACAGGGAAGGTCTACGAGCAGTACTTC. Protein sequence: CASSSETGKVYEQYF. The entire variable domain, with the rest obtained from reference TRBV7-9 and TRBJ2-7, is as follows: DTGVSQNPRHKITKRGQNVTFRCDPISEHNRLYWYRQTLGQGPEFLTYFQNEAQLEKSRLLSDRFSAERPKGSFSTLEIQRTEQGDSAMYLCASSSETGKVYEQYFGPGTRLTVT.

This clone was detected only a few times. The CDR3: CASSDCGATGFDNVLNTEAFF. The CDR3 DNA reads TGTGCCAGCAGTGACTGCGGGGCGACAGGGTTTGATAACGTACTGAACACTGAAGCTTTCTTT. The rearrangement links TRBV6-4 to TRBJ1-1, with TRBD1 identical over 7 bases. Per germline, CDR1 MRHNA and CDR2 SNTAGT. Trimming cost V 1 base and J 0 bases; bases outside gene matches: 20. There are 21 residues in the CDR3.

This clone was seen only once. This sequence joins TRBV30 and TRBJ2-3, with a weak D call TRBD1 (6 bases). The CDR3 spans 14 residues. Deletions cut 3 bases from V and 1 base from J, with 11 bases between. CDR1 and CDR2 from the germline V gene are GTSNPN and SVGIG (reference sequence). The CDR3 sequence is CAWRQGWGTDTQYF. CDR3 nucleotide sequence: TGTGCCTGGAGACAGGGATGGGGCACAGATACGCAGTATTTT.

J is TRBJ1-1 and V is TRBV14; D may be TRBD1 (5 bases). V was cut by 2 bases and J by 1 base, with 8 bases left in between. The CDR3 sequence is 14 residues long. Germline CDR1 SGHDN, CDR2 FVKESK. This CDR3 reads CASSQRGANTEAFF. The CDR3 DNA sequence: TGTGCCAGCAGCCAAAGGGGCGCGAACACTGAAGCTTTCTTT.

By share, this clone ranks as medium-sized. J is TRBJ1-1 and V is TRBV5-5; D remains unclear. This CDR3 is built from 13 residues. The V end lost 4 bases, the J end lost 6 bases, and 13 bases lay between the germline ends. CDR1 SGHKS and CDR2 YYEKEE come from the germline V gene (reference sequence). Written as DNA, the CDR3 is TGTGCCAGCAGCCTCCCGGTATCTTCTGAAGCTTTCTTT. Translating it yields CASSLPVSSEAFF.

This sequence joins TRBV19 and TRBJ1-5; 12 nucleotides align to TRBD1. Germline CDR1 and CDR2: LNHDA and SQIVND (reference sequence). Germline trimming cut 8 bases from V and 7 bases from J; bases unmatched to any gene: 3. This CDR3 contains 13 residues. This chain's CDR3 is CASSGTGGQPQHF. In DNA, the CDR3 is TGTGCCAGTTCCGGGACAGGGGGCCAGCCCCAGCATTTT.

The chain is built from TRBV6-5 and TRBJ1-6; 10 nucleotides line up with TRBD1. The CDR3 spans 13 residues. CDR1 is MNHEY, CDR2 SVGAGI, per germline. Trimming at V came to 7 bases and at J to 9 bases, leaving 3 bases not matched to a gene. The CDR3 sequence is CASTWTGGSPLHF. The CDR3 DNA is TGTGCCAGCACCTGGACAGGGGGTTCACCCCTCCACTTT.

Note on this clone: Other DNA sequences of this sample code for an identical CDR3. The CDR3 sequence: CASSLAGDNEQFF. For the CDR3, the DNA is TGTGCCAGCAGTCTGGCGGGAGACAATGAGCAGTTCTTC. This chain uses TRBV28 with TRBJ2-1, with 7 bases identical to TRBD2. The CDR3 consists of 13 residues. Germline trimming cut 5 bases from V and 5 bases from J; bases unmatched to any gene: 3. Germline lookup yields CDR1 MDHEN and CDR2 SYDVKM.

V is TRBV7-9 and J is TRBJ2-4, with a possible D match to TRBD1 (6 bases). Trimming took off 1 base at V and 7 bases at J, with 11 bases between the two ends. The CDR3 sequence is 14 residues long. Germline CDR1 is SEHNR and CDR2 is FQNEAQ (reference sequence). The CDR3 sequence: CASSLEGQGNIQYF. In nucleotides, the CDR3 is TGTGCCAGCAGCTTAGAAGGGCAGGGGAACATTCAGTACTTC. The full variable domain, with the rest looked up from reference TRBV7-9 and TRBJ2-4, is DTGVSQNPRHKITKRGQNVTFRCDPISEHNRLYWYRQTLGQGPEFLTYFQNEAQLEKSRLLSDRFSAERPKGSFSTLEIQRTEQGDSAMYLCASSLEGQGNIQYFGAGTRLSVL.

V gene TRBV10-3 combines with J gene TRBJ2-6; no clear D gene. CDR3 length equals 15 residues. Trimming left V 4 bases short and J 0 bases short, with 7 bases between. The germline V gene has CDR1 ENHRY and CDR2 SYGVKD. CDR3 in amino acids: CAISGQLSGANVLTF. The CDR3, as DNA: TGTGCCATCAGTGGTCAACTCTCTGGGGCCAACGTCCTGACTTTC.

This clone was observed a single time. This chain joins TRBV5-4 and TRBJ2-1, with D possibly being TRBD1 (5 bases). Trimming removed 4 bases from V and 0 bases from J, with 17 bases in between. The CDR3 is 17 amino acids. Per germline, CDR1 SGHNT and CDR2 YYREEE (reference sequence). This CDR3 reads CASSPARALGSYNEQFF. The CDR3 region has the DNA TGTGCCAGCAGCCCGGCCAGGGCCCTCGGCTCCTACAATGAGCAGTTCTTC.

The chain joins TRBV25-1 to TRBJ2-3; tentatively, D is TRBD2 (6 bases). The CDR3 sequence is 12 residues long. The germline V gene encodes CDR1 MGHDK and CDR2 SYGVNS. V was clipped by 8 bases and J by 2 bases, with 8 bases between them. CDR3 nucleotide sequence: TGTGCCAGCGGGACTCACACAGATACGCAGTATTTT. It is translated as CASGTHTDTQYF.

This sequence joins TRBV27 and TRBJ2-3, with D tentatively TRBD1 or TRBD2 (6 bases each). CDR1 is MNHEY and CDR2 is SMNVEV in the germline V gene (reference sequence). The CDR3 spans 14 residues. With 6 bases removed from V and 5 bases from J, the gap between germline ends came to 15 bases. CDR3 loop: CASRIGGPGDTQYF. The CDR3 coding sequence is TGTGCCAGCAGGATAGGGGGGCCTGGAGATACGCAGTATTTT.

This rearrangement joins TRBV10-1 to TRBJ2-6, with 8 bases aligning to TRBD1. The CDR3 sequence is 16 residues long. Per the germline V gene, CDR1 is WNHNN and CDR2 is SYGVQD (reference sequence). The trim removed 11 bases at V and 3 bases at J, leaving 12 bases unmatched. The CDR3 loop is CASRAGGFFGANVLTF. CDR3 DNA sequence: TGCGCCTCCCGGGCAGGGGGCTTCTTTGGGGCCAACGTCCTGACTTTC.

This clone showed up just a few times. The chain recombines TRBV4-3 with TRBJ1-2; D is uncertain. This CDR3 is 13 amino acids long. V was cut by 0 bases and J by 2 bases, with 4 bases left in between. CDR1 and CDR2 from the germline V gene are LGHNA and YSLEER. The CDR3 region is CASSQDSNYGYTF. For the CDR3, the DNA is TGCGCCAGCAGCCAAGATTCGAACTATGGCTACACCTTC.

The chain carries TRBV20-1 and TRBJ1-4; D uncertain. V was pared by 5 bases and J by 4 bases, with 5 bases between. Germline V gives CDR1 DFQATT, CDR2 SNEGSKA (reference sequence). The CDR3 runs to 11 residues. The CDR3: CSAARNEKLFF. The CDR3 nucleotides read TGCAGTGCTGCCCGTAATGAAAAACTGTTTTTT.

V and J are TRBV2 and TRBJ1-1; TRBD1 is a possible D gene (6 bases). CDR1 is SNHLY, CDR2 FYNNEI, per germline. The CDR3 contains 14 residues. Trimming took off 6 bases at V and 4 bases at J, with 15 bases between the two ends. In DNA, the CDR3 is TGTGCCAGCAGCCCGGACAGTCAGAGCACTGAAGCTTTCTTT. It translates to CASSPDSQSTEAFF.

There are a few counts of this clone. This sequence joins TRBV6-4 and TRBJ2-3, with 10 bases aligning to TRBD2. CDR1 and CDR2 from the germline V gene are MRHNA and SNTAGT. After removal of 5 bases from V and 2 bases from J, the junction contained 4 bases not matched to a gene. CDR3 length: 15 residues. The chain's CDR3 is CASSPGTSDTDTQYF. CDR3 sequence (DNA): TGTGCCAGCAGTCCCGGGACTAGCGACACAGATACGCAGTATTTT.

The V call is TRBV7-8, the J call TRBJ2-2; tentatively, D is TRBD1 (6 bases). Germline values: CDR1 SGHVS, CDR2 FQNEAQ. This CDR3 contains 15 residues. The ends were cut back, 5 bases at V and 0 bases at J, with 10 bases in the middle. The CDR3 nucleotides read TGTGCCAGCAGCCAGACAGGTTCGAACACCGGGGAGCTGTTTTTT. Its protein is CASSQTGSNTGELFF.

This clone was found a few times. The chain carries TRBV5-8 and TRBJ2-3; TRBD1 matches at 7 bases. Germline loops: CDR1 SGHTS, CDR2 YDEGEE. V lost 1 base to trimming and J lost 2 bases; unmatched junction nucleotides: 4. The CDR3 consists of 15 residues. CDR3 amino acids: CASSLMGQPTDTQYF. In DNA, the CDR3 is TGTGCCAGCAGCTTGATGGGACAGCCCACAGATACGCAGTATTTT.